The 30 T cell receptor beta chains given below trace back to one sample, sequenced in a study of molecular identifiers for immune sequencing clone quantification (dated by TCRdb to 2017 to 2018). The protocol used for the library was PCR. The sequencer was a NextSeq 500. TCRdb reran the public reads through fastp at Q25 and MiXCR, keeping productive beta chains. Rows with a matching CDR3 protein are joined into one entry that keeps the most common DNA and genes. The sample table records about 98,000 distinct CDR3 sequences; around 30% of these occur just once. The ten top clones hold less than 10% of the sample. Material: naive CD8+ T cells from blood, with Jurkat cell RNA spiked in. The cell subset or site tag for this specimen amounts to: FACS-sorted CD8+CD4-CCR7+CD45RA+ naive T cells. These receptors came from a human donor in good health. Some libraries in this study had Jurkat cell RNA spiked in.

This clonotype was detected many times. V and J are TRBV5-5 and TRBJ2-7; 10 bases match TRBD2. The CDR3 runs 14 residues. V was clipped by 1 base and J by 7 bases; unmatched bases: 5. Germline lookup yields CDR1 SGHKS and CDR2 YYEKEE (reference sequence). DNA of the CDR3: TGTGCCAGCAGCTTGTTGGGACTAGCGCGGGAGCAGTACTTC. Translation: CASSLLGLAREQYF.

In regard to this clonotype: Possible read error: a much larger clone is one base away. CDR3 nucleotide sequence: TGTGCCAGCAATAGAGTCGGGGAGCCGTTTTTT. Protein: CASNRVGEPFF. The gene calls are TRBV28 and TRBJ2-2; D possibly corresponds to TRBD2 (5 bases). CDR3 size: 11 residues. Germline CDR1 is MDHEN and CDR2 is SYDVKM.

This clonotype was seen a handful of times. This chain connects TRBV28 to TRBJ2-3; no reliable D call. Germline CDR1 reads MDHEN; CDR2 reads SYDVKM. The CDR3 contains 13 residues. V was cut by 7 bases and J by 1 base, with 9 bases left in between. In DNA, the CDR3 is TGTGCCAGCAAAAACCAGGGCACAGATACGCAGTATTTT. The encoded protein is CASKNQGTDTQYF. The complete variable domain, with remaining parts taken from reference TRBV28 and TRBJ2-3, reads DVKVTQSSRYLVKRTGEKVFLECVQDMDHENMFWYRQDPGLGLRLIYFSYDVKMKEKGDIPEGYSVSREKKERFSLILESASTNQTSMYLCASKNQGTDTQYFGPGTRLTVL.

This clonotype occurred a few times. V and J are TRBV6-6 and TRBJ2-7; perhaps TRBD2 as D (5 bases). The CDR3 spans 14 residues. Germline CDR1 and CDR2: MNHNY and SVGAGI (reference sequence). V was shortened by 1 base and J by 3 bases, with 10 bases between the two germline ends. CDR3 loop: CASSYFTSNYEQYF. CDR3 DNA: TGTGCCAGCAGTTACTTTACTAGTAACTACGAGCAGTACTTC.

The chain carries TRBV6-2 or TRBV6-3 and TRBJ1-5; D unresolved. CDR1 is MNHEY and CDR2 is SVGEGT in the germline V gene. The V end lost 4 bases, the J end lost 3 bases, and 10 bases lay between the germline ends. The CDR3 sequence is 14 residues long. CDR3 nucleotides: TGTGCCAGCAGTTTAGGACGGGACAATCAGCCCCAGCATTTT. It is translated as CASSLGRDNQPQHF.

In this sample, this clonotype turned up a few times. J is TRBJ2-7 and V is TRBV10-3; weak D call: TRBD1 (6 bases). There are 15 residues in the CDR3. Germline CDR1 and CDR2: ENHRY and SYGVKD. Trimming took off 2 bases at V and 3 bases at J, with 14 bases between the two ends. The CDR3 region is CAISEPEDRHYEQYF. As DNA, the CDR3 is TGTGCCATCAGTGAGCCCGAGGACAGACACTACGAGCAGTACTTC.

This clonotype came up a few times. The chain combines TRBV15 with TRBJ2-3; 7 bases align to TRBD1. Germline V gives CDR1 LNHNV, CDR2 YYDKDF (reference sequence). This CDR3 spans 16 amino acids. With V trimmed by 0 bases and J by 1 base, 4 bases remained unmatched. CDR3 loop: CATSRDRTGGTDTQYF. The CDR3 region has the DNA TGTGCCACCAGCAGAGATCGTACAGGGGGCACAGATACGCAGTATTTT.

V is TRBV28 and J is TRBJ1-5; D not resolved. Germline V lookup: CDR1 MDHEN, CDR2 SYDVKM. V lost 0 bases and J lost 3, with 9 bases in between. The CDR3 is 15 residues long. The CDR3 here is CASSLWSAANQPQHF. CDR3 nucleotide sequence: TGTGCCAGCAGTTTATGGTCGGCAGCCAATCAGCCCCAGCATTTT.

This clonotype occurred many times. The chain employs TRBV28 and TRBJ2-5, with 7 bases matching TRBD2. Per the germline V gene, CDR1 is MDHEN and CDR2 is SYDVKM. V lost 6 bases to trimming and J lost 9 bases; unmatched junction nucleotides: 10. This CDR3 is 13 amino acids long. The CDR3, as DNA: TGTGCCAGCAGAACCGGGACCGCGGGGGCCCAGTACTTC. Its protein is CASRTGTAGAQYF. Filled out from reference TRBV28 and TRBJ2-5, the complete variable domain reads DVKVTQSSRYLVKRTGEKVFLECVQDMDHENMFWYRQDPGLGLRLIYFSYDVKMKEKGDIPEGYSVSREKKERFSLILESASTNQTSMYLCASRTGTAGAQYFGPGTRLLVL.

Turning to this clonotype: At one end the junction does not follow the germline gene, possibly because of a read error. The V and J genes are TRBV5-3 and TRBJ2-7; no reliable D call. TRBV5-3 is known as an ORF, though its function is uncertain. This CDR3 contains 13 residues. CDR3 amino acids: CASSFNGYYEQYF. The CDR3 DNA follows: TGTGCCAGCAGCTTTAACGGATACTACGAGCAGTACTTC.

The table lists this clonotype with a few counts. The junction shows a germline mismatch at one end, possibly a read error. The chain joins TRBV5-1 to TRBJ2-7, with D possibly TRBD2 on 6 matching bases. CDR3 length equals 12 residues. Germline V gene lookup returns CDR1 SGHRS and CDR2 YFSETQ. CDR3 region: CANSLGGGEQYF. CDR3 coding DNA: TGCGCCAACAGCTTGGGAGGAGGCGAGCAGTACTTC.

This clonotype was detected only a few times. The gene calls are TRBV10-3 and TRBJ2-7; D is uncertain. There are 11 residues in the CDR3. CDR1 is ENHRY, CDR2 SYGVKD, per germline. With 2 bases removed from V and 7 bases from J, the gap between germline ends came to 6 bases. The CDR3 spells CAISEPGEQYF. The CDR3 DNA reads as TGTGCCATCAGTGAGCCCGGAGAGCAGTACTTC.

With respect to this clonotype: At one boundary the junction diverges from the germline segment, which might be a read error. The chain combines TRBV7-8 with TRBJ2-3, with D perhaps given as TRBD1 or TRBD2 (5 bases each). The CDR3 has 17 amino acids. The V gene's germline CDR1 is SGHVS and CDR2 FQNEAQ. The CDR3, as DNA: TGTGCCAGCAGCGTAGTGTCTGGGCCGGGACGCGCAGAGACGCAGTATTTT. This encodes CASSVVSGPGRAETQYF.

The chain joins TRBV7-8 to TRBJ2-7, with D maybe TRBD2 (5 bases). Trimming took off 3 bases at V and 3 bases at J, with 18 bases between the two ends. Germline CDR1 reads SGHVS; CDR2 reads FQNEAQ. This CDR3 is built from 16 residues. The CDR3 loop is CASSFSSPMGFYEQYF. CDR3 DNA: TGTGCCAGCAGCTTTTCTAGCCCGATGGGATTCTACGAGCAGTACTTC.

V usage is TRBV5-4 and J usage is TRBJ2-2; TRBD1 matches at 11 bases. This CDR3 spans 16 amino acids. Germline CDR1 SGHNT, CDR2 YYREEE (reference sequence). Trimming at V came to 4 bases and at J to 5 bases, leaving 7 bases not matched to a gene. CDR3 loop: CASSIRDRGITGELFF. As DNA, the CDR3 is TGTGCCAGCAGCATCCGGGACAGGGGGATAACCGGGGAGCTGTTTTTT.

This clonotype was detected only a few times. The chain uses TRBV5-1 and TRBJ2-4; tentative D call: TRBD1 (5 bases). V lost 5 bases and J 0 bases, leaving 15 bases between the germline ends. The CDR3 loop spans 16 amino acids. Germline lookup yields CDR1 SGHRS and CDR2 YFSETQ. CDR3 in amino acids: CASSTVQGLAKNIQYF. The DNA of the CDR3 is TGCGCCAGCAGTACCGTCCAGGGATTAGCCAAAAACATTCAGTACTTC.

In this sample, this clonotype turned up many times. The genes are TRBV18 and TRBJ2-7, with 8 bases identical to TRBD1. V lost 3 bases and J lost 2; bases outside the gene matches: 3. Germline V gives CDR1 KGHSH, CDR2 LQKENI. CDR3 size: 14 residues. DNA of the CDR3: TGTGCCAGCTCACCCGGGACAGGACCCTACGAGCAGTACTTC. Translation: CASSPGTGPYEQYF.

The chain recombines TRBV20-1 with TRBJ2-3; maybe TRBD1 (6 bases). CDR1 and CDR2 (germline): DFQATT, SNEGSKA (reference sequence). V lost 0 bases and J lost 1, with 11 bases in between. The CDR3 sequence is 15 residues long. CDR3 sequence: CSARDLYRGTDTQYF. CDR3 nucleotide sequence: TGCAGTGCTAGAGATCTCTACAGGGGCACAGATACGCAGTATTTT.

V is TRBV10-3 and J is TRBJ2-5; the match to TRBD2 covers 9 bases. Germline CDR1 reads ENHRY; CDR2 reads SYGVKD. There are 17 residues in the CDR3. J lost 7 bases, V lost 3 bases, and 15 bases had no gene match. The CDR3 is CAISDLAGATSAGTQYF. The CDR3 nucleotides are TGTGCCATCAGTGACTTAGCGGGAGCGACGTCGGCTGGGACCCAGTACTTC.

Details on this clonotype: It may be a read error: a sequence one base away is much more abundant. This CDR3 is CVSSDARPNTEAFF. In nucleotides, the CDR3 is TGTGTCAGCAGCGACGCTAGACCCAACACTGAAGCTTTCTTT. The chain carries TRBV7-8 and TRBJ1-1, with D uncertain. The germline V gene has CDR1 SGHVS and CDR2 FQNEAQ. The CDR3 is 14 amino acids.

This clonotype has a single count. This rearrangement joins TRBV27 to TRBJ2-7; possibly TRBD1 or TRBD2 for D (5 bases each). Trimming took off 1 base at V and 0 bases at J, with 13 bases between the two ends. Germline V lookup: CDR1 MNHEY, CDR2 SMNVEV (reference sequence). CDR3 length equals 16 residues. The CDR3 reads CASSLYSGTASYEQYF. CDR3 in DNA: TGTGCCAGCAGTTTATACTCCGGGACGGCCTCCTACGAGCAGTACTTC.

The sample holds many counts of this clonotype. CDR3 protein: CASSLGGAEAFF. The DNA of the CDR3 is TGTGCCAGCAGCTTAGGGGGGGCTGAAGCTTTCTTT. The rearrangement joins TRBV7-9 to TRBJ1-1; D is possibly TRBD1 (5 bases). CDR3 size: 12 residues. Germline loops: CDR1 SEHNR, CDR2 FQNEAQ (reference sequence). Trimming took off 1 base at V and 6 bases at J, with 6 bases between the two ends.

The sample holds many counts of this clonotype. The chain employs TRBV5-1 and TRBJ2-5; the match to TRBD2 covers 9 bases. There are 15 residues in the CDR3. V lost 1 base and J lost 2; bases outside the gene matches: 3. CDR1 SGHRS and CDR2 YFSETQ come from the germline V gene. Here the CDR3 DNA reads TGCGCCAGCAGCTTGCTAGCGGGATCACAAGAGACCCAGTACTTC. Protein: CASSLLAGSQETQYF.

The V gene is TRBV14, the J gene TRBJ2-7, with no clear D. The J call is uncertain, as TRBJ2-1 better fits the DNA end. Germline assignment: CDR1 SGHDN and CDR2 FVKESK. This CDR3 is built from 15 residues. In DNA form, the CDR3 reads TGTGCCAGCAGCCAAGATCGAAGTAGAGTCTACGAGCAGTTCTTC. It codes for CASSQDRSRVYEQFF.

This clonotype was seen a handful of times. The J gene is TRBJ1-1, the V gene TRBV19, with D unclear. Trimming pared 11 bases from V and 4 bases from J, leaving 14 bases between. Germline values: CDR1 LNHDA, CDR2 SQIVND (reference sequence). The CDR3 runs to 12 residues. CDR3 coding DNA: TGTGCCGCCCGGGCGGGTGGCACTGAAGCTTTCTTT. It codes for CAARAGGTEAFF.

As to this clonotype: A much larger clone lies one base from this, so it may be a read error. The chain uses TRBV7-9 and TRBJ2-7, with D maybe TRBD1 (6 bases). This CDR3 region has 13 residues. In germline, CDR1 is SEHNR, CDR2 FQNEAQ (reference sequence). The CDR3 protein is CATARDNSYEQSF. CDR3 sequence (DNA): TGTGCCACCGCCCGGGACAACAGCTACGAGCAGTCCTTC.

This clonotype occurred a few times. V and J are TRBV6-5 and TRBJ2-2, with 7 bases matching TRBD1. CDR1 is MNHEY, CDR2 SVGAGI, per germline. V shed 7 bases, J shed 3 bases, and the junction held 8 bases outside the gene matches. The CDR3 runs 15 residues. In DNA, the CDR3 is TGTGCCAGCACATCAGGGGGAATTCACACCGGGGAGCTGTTTTTT. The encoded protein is CASTSGGIHTGELFF.

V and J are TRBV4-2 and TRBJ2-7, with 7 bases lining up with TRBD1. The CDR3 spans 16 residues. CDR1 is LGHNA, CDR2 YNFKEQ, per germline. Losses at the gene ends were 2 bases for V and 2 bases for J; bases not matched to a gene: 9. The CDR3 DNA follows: TGTGCCAGCAGCCAAACCGCAGGACAGGTAGCCTACGAGCAGTACTTC. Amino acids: CASSQTAGQVAYEQYF.

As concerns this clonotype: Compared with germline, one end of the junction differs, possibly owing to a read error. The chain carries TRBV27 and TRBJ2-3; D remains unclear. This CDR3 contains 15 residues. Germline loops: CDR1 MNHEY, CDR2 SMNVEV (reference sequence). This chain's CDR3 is CASSPHFLRTDTQYF. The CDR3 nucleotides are TGTGCCAGCAGTCCCCACTTTCTCCGCACGGATACGCAGTATTTT.

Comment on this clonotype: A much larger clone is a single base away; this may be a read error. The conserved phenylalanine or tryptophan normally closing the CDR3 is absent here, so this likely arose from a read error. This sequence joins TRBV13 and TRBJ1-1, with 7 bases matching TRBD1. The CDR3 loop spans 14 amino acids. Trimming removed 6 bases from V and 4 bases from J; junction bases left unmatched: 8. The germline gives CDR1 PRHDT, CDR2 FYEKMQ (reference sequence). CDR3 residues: CASSHLRGGTEAFL. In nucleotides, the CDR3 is TGTGCCAGCAGTCACCTCAGGGGGGGCACTGAAGCTTTCCTT.